The 25 T cell receptor beta chains below were found in one sample sequenced in a study of blood T cell repertoires in COVID-19. Clones were read by immunoSEQ multiplex PCR, and TCRdb kept only the in-frame ones, dropping some. The profile shows approximately 190,000 clones, 65% to 85% of them singletons. The sample taken for sequencing was PBMCs or T cells enriched from blood (not recorded which). These receptors all stem from a man aged 40-50 years who had recovered from COVID-19.

The chain uses TRBV3-1 (or the pseudogene TRBV3-2) and TRBJ1-1, with 10 bases fitting TRBD1. V dropped 4 bases and J dropped 3; count of bases not matched to a gene: 5. Germline CDR1 LGHDT, CDR2 YNNKEL (reference sequence). CDR3 length: 15 amino acids. The CDR3, as DNA: TGTGCCAGCAGCCCCGACAGGGGGCGCGACACTGAAGCTTTCTTT. Translation gives CASSPDRGRDTEAFF.

The gene calls are TRBV19 and TRBJ2-1, with a weak D call TRBD1 (5 bases). V was cut by 3 bases and J by 5 bases, with 20 bases left in between. Germline CDR1 LNHDA, CDR2 SQIVND (reference sequence). This CDR3 has 17 residues. Here the CDR3 reads CASSMSQGIGLNNEQFF. The CDR3 DNA reads TGTGCCAGTAGTATGAGTCAGGGCATAGGTCTGAACAATGAGCAGTTCTTC.

The chain combines TRBV19 with TRBJ1-2; 9 nucleotides match TRBD1. Germline CDR1 LNHDA, CDR2 SQIVND (reference sequence). The CDR3 totals 14 residues. The V and J ends lost 4 bases and 10 bases, in that order; junction bases with no gene match: 10. This chain's CDR3 is CASSTYTGGVDYTF. The CDR3 DNA sequence: TGTGCCAGTAGTACCTATACAGGGGGCGTCGACTACACCTTC.

V is TRBV7-3 and J is TRBJ2-3, with D tentatively TRBD1 (6 bases). Looked up from germline, CDR1 is SGHTA and CDR2 is FQGTGA. With 1 base removed from V and 2 bases from J, the gap between germline ends came to 10 bases. The CDR3 is 15 residues long. CDR3 DNA: TGTGCCAGCAGCTTAATCGGACAGCCCACAGATACGCAGTATTTT. This translates into CASSLIGQPTDTQYF.

This chain uses TRBV5-6 with TRBJ1-5; no reliable D call. Germline loops: CDR1 SGHDT, CDR2 YYEEEE. V was pared by 1 base and J by 6 bases, with 5 bases between. The CDR3 runs to 12 residues. In nucleotides, the CDR3 is TGTGCCAGCAGCTTGCCGGGTCAGCCCCAGCATTTT. Translated: CASSLPGQPQHF.

The table lists this clone with a few counts. This chain connects TRBV24-1 to TRBJ2-3; 11 nucleotides line up with TRBD2. Germline CDR1 and CDR2: KGHDR and SFDVKD. The CDR3 loop spans 17 amino acids. J gave up 6 bases and V 1 base, and 8 bases lay outside the gene matches. The CDR3 DNA reads TGTGCCACCAGTGATTTTTGGGCTAGCGGGGGGAGGGATACGCAGTATTTT. Translating gives CATSDFWASGGRDTQYF.

The V and J genes are TRBV6-5 and TRBJ1-5, with D maybe TRBD1 (5 bases). From germline, CDR1 is MNHEY and CDR2 SVGAGI. With 6 bases removed from V and 1 base from J, the gap between germline ends came to 13 bases. The CDR3 extends over 15 amino acids. The CDR3 bases are TGTGCCAGCAGCCCCGACAGCTACAGCAATCAGCCCCAGCATTTT. Amino acids: CASSPDSYSNQPQHF.

The chain joins TRBV6-5 to TRBJ1-6; D remains unclear. Germline V lookup: CDR1 MNHEY, CDR2 SVGAGI. The CDR3 is 11 amino acids. V was pared by 8 bases and J by 14 bases, with 13 bases between. CDR3 protein: CASRVSLALHF. CDR3 DNA sequence: TGTGCCAGCCGAGTTTCATTGGCCCTCCACTTT.

The rearrangement uses TRBV5-4 and TRBJ1-2; 7 bases line up with TRBD1. V trimming: 4 bases; J trimming: 0 bases; junction bases outside the gene matches: 9. The V gene's germline CDR1 is SGHNT and CDR2 YYREEE (reference sequence). The CDR3 totals 16 residues. The CDR3 DNA sequence: TGTGCCAGCAGCCCTTCCGGACAGGCTGCTAACTATGGCTACACCTTC. Residues: CASSPSGQAANYGYTF.

The chain uses TRBV10-3 and TRBJ2-4; 11 nucleotides align to TRBD2. The CDR3 contains 23 residues. The J segment lost 0 bases and the V segment lost 0 bases, leaving 19 bases of the junction unmatched. Germline values: CDR1 ENHRY, CDR2 SYGVKD. CDR3 protein: CAISESRLDDLAGGHLAKNIQYF. The CDR3 coding sequence is TGTGCCATCAGTGAGTCGAGATTGGATGACCTAGCGGGGGGCCACCTAGCCAAAAACATTCAGTACTTC.

The chain recombines TRBV9 with TRBJ2-3, with 8 bases matching TRBD1. J gave up 6 bases and V 4 bases, and 10 bases lay outside the gene matches. Germline CDR1 is SGDLS and CDR2 is YYNGEE. This CDR3 region has 15 residues. CDR3 protein: CASSIDDRGSDTQYF. CDR3 bases: TGTGCCAGCAGCATAGACGACAGGGGAAGTGATACGCAGTATTTT.

The V gene is TRBV2, the J gene TRBJ1-2, with TRBD1 identical over 7 bases. This CDR3 is 15 amino acids long. V dropped 6 bases and J dropped 4; count of bases not matched to a gene: 11. CDR1 is SNHLY and CDR2 is FYNNEI in the germline V gene. The CDR3, as DNA: TGTGCCAGCAGCGCGGACAGGACCACTAGCTATGGCTACACCTTC. It codes for CASSADRTTSYGYTF.

CDR3 amino acids: CAIYPGRRDPYSNQPQHF. As DNA, the CDR3 is TGCGCCATTTACCCGGGACGGAGGGACCCATATAGCAATCAGCCCCAGCATTTT. This chain links TRBV10-1 with TRBJ1-5, with D tentatively TRBD1 (5 bases). Trimming shortened V by 10 bases and J by 0 bases, and 25 bases separated the two germline ends. Germline V gene sequence: CDR1 WNHNN, CDR2 SYGVQD (reference sequence). This CDR3 has 18 residues.

The chain links TRBV5-8 to TRBJ1-2; no firm D call. This CDR3 region has 17 residues. Germline CDR1 reads SGHTS; CDR2 reads YDEGEE. V was cut by 0 bases and J by 7 bases, with 22 bases left in between. CDR3 in amino acids: CASSLGGTGGSLLGYTF. The DNA for the CDR3 is TGTGCCAGCAGCTTGGGAGGAACCGGTGGGTCGTTACTTGGCTACACCTTC.

This chain joins TRBV7-2 and TRBJ1-1; D not certain. This CDR3 is built from 13 residues. The germline V and J ends were trimmed by 6 bases and 0 bases, with 8 bases remaining between them. Germline CDR1 SGHTA, CDR2 FQGNSA. CDR3 in DNA: TGTGCCAGCAGTCGGGAGTTGAACACTGAAGCTTTCTTT. Translating it yields CASSRELNTEAFF.

The V call is TRBV5-1, the J call TRBJ2-6, with D possibly TRBD2 on 5 matching bases. The V end lost 7 bases, the J end lost 0 bases, and 11 bases lay between the germline ends. CDR1 and CDR2 (germline): SGHRS, YFSETQ. CDR3 length: 15 amino acids. The CDR3 reads CASGGGGSGANVLTF. DNA for the CDR3: TGCGCCAGCGGAGGCGGCGGCTCTGGGGCCAACGTCCTGACTTTC.

This clone was detected only once. The chain is built from TRBV9 and TRBJ1-3; TRBD1 matches at 7 bases. Germline CDR1 is SGDLS and CDR2 is YYNGEE. Germline trimming cut 3 bases from V and 0 bases from J; bases unmatched to any gene: 6. The CDR3 length is 16 residues. The CDR3 here is CASSAPGQLSGNTIYF. The CDR3, as DNA: TGTGCCAGCAGCGCACCGGGACAGCTCTCTGGAAACACCATATATTTT. Together with reference TRBV9 and TRBJ1-3, the CDR3 gives the full variable domain: DSGVTQTPKHLITATGQRVTLRCSPRSGDLSVYWYQQSLDQGLQFLIQYYNGEERAKGNILERFSAQQFPDLHSELNLSSLELGDSALYFCASSAPGQLSGNTIYFGEGSWLTVV.

The rearrangement links TRBV6-2 or TRBV6-3 to TRBJ1-5; D call uncertain. Looked up from germline, CDR1 is MNHEY and CDR2 is SVGEGT. Trimming took 5 bases from V and 0 from J, leaving 20 bases between them. The CDR3 has 18 amino acids. CDR3 in amino acids: CASSARKTSRYSNQPQHF. The CDR3 coding sequence is TGTGCCAGCAGTGCCCGGAAGACAAGCCGTTATAGCAATCAGCCCCAGCATTTT.

This rearrangement joins TRBV28 to TRBJ2-7; a weak D match, TRBD2 (6 bases). V lost 1 base to trimming and J lost 4 bases, with 8 bases between them. The CDR3 spans 13 residues. Germline CDR1 reads MDHEN; CDR2 reads SYDVKM. The CDR3 nucleotides are TGTGCCAGCAGTTTATTCGCGGGATACGAGCAGTACTTC. Residues: CASSLFAGYEQYF.

This chain uses TRBV5-4 with TRBJ2-7; 8 positions match TRBD1. Germline V gene lookup returns CDR1 SGHNT and CDR2 YYREEE (reference sequence). The CDR3 is 14 residues long. V lost 2 bases and J lost 6; bases outside the gene matches: 7. The CDR3 region has the DNA TGTGCCAGCAGCTTACAGGACAGGGAGAGCGAGCAGTACTTC. Encoded protein: CASSLQDRESEQYF. The whole variable domain, filled in from reference TRBV5-4 and TRBJ2-7, reads ETGVTQSPTHLIKTRGQQVTLRCSSQSGHNTVSWYQQALGQGPQFIFQYYREEENGRGNFPPRFSGLQFPNYSSELNVNALELDDSALYLCASSLQDRESEQYFGPGTRLTVT.

The chain carries TRBV5-1 and TRBJ1-4; 12 bases map to TRBD1. The CDR3 covers 17 residues. V dropped 6 bases and J dropped 8; count of bases not matched to a gene: 14. Germline CDR1 reads SGHRS; CDR2 reads YFSETQ. CDR3 sequence reads: CASTPGTGGAIKEKLFF. CDR3 bases: TGCGCCAGCACCCCCGGGACAGGGGGCGCGATAAAGGAAAAACTGTTTTTT.

V and J are TRBV5-1 and TRBJ2-5; D call uncertain. This CDR3 comprises 13 residues. Trimming left V 0 bases short and J 5 bases short, with 8 bases between. The germline CDR1 and CDR2 sequences are SGHRS and YFSETQ. CDR3 loop: CASSLVVSETQYF. CDR3 coding DNA: TGCGCCAGCAGCTTGGTAGTTTCGGAGACCCAGTACTTC.

This clone was observed once. This chain connects TRBV6-5 to TRBJ1-1; D remains unclear. The CDR3 loop spans 13 amino acids. Germline V gene lookup returns CDR1 MNHEY and CDR2 SVGAGI. Trimming pared 6 bases from V and 1 base from J, leaving 9 bases between. The CDR3 DNA follows: TGTGCCAGCAGCCGAGTAAAGAACACTGAAGCTTTCTTT. This translates into CASSRVKNTEAFF.

The rearrangement links TRBV6-2 or TRBV6-3 to TRBJ1-5, with 7 bases matching TRBD1. V shed 2 bases and J 0 bases; nucleotides not matched to a gene: 4. Per germline, CDR1 MNHEY and CDR2 SVGEGT. The CDR3 has 16 amino acids. The DNA for the CDR3 is TGTGCCAGCAGTTACGGCAGGGGGGTTAGCAATCAGCCCCAGCATTTT. Translated: CASSYGRGVSNQPQHF.

This clone showed up just once. The chain joins TRBV5-1 to TRBJ1-4, with D maybe TRBD1 (5 bases). CDR3 length: 15 residues. Germline V CDR1 and CDR2: SGHRS, YFSETQ. Trimming took off 2 bases at V and 3 bases at J, with 11 bases between the two ends. The CDR3, as DNA: TGCGCCAGCAGCTTAGCGGGGGGAGCTAATGAAAAACTGTTTTTT. It specifies CASSLAGGANEKLFF.